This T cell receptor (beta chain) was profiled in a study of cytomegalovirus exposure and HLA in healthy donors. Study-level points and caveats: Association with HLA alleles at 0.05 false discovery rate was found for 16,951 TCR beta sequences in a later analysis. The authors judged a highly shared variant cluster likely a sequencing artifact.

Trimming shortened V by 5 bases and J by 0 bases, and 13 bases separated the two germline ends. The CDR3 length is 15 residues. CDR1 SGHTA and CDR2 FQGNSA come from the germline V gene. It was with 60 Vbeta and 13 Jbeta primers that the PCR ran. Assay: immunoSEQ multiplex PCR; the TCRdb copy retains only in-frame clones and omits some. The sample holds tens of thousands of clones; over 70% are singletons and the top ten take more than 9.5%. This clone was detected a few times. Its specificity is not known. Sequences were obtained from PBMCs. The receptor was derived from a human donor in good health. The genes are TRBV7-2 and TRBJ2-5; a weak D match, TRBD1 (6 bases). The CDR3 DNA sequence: TGTGCCAGCAGCCTCCTAGGGGGTTACCAAGAGACCCAGTACTTC. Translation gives CASSLLGGYQETQYF.